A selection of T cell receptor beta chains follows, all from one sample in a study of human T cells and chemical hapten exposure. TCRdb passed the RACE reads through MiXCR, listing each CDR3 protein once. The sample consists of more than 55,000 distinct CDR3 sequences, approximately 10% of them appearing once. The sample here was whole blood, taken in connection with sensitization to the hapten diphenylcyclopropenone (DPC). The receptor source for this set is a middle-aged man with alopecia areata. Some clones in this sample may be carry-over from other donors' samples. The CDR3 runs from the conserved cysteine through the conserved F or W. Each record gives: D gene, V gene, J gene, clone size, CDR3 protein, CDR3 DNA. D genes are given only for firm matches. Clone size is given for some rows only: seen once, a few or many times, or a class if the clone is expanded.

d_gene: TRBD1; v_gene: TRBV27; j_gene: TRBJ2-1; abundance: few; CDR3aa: CASSLDRGRWNEQFF; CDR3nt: TGTGCCAGCAGTTTAGACAGGGGGCGCTGGAATGAGCAGTTCTTC
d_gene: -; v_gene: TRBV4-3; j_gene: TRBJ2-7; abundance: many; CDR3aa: CASSQSKLAPFYEQYF; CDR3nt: TGCGCCAGCAGCCAGTCAAAGCTAGCGCCCTTCTACGAGCAGTACTTC
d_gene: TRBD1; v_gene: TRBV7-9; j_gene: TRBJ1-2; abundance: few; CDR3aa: CAGDRRLNYGYTF; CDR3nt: TGTGCCGGGGACAGAAGACTAAACTATGGCTACACCTTC
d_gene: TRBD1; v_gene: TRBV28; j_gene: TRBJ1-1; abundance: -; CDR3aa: CASSFTGGFIEAFF; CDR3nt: TGTGCCAGCAGTTTTACAGGGGGCTTTATTGAAGCTTTCTTT
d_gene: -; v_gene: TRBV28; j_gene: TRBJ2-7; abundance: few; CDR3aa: CASTVRDEQYF; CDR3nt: TGTGCCAGCACCGTCCGGGACGAGCAGTACTTC
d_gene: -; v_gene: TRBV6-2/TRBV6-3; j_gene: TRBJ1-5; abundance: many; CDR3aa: CASSYPLRGVGNQPQHF; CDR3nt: TGTGCCAGCAGTTACCCTCTGAGGGGAGTGGGCAATCAGCCCCAGCATTTT
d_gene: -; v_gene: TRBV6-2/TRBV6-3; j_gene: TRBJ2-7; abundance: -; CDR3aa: CASSWGDYEQYF; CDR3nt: TGTGCCAGCAGCTGGGGGGACTACGAGCAGTACTTC
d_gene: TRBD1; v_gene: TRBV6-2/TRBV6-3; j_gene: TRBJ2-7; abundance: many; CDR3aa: CASNDRVYEQYF; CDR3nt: TGTGCCAGCAACGACAGGGTATACGAGCAGTACTTC
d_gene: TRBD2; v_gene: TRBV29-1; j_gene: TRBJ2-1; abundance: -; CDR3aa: CSVDSGSMDEQFF; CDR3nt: TGCAGCGTTGATAGCGGGAGTATGGATGAGCAGTTCTTC
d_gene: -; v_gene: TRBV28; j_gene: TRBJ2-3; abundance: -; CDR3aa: CALEKDTQYF; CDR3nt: TGTGCCTTAGAGAAGGATACGCAGTATTTT
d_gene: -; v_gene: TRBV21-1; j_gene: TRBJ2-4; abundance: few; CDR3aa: CASSKGHGQKRETNIQYF; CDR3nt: TGTGCCAGCAGCAAAGGGCATGGCCAAAAGCGGGAGACGAACATTCAGTACTTC
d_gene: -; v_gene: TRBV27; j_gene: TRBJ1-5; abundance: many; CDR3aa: CASGGRGPEEPQHF; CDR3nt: TGTGCCAGCGGGGGTAGGGGACCAGAGGAGCCCCAGCATTTT
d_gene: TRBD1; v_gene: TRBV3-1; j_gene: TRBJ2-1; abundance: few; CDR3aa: CASSGDREYNEQFF; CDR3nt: TGTGCCAGCAGCGGGGACAGGGAATACAATGAGCAGTTCTTC
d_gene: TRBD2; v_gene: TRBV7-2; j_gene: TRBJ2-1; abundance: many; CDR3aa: CASSIYVGRAVNEQFF; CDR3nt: TGTGCCAGCAGCATTTATGTGGGGAGGGCTGTGAATGAGCAGTTCTTC
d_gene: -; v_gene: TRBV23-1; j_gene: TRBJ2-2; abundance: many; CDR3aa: CASSQSPSGRRTPGSCFF; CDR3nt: -
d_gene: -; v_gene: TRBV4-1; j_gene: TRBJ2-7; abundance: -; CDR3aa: CASSPARNYEQYF; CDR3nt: TGCGCCAGCAGCCCTGCAAGGAACTACGAGCAGTACTTC
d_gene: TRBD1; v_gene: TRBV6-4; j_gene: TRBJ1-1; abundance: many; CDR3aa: CASSTGANTEAFF; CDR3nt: TGTGCCAGCAGTACAGGGGCGAACACTGAAGCTTTCTTT
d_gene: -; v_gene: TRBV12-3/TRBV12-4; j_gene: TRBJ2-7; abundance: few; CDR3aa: CASSTSLGEQYF; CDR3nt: TGTGCCAGCAGTACCTCTTTGGGCGAGCAGTACTTC
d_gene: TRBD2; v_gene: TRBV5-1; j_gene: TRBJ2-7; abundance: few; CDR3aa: CASSLAGTAFLAGGPLDEQYF; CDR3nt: TGCGCCAGCAGCTTGGCCGGGACAGCCTTCCTAGCGGGAGGGCCGTTGGACGAGCAGTACTTC
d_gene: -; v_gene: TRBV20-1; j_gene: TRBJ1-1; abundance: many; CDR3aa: CSATSGFENTEAFF; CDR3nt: TGCAGTGCCACATCGGGCTTTGAGAACACTGAAGCTTTCTTT
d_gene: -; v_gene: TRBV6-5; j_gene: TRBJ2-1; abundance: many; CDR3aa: CASSSTDEQFF; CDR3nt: TGTGCCAGCAGTTCGACCGATGAGCAGTTCTTC
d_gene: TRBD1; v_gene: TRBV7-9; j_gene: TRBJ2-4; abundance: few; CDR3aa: CASSSGQPLAKNIQYF; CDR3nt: TGTGCCAGCAGCTCGGGACAGCCACTAGCCAAAAACATTCAGTACTTC
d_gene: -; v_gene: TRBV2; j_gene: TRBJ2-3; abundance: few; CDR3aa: CASSSPVFQEDTQYF; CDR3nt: TGTGCCAGCAGCAGTCCGGTCTTTCAGGAGGATACGCAGTATTTT
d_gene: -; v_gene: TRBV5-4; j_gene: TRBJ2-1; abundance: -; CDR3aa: CASSLPGVRDEQFF; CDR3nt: TGTGCCAGCAGCTTACCGGGAGTCCGGGATGAGCAGTTCTTC
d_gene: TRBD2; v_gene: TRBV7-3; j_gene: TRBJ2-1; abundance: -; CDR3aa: CASSLGGAREGNEQFF; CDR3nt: TGTGCCAGCAGCTTAGGCGGGGCTAGGGAGGGCAATGAGCAGTTCTTC
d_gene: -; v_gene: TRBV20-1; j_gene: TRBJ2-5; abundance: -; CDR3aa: CSARDPYQETQYF; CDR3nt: TGCAGTGCTAGAGATCCCTACCAAGAGACCCAGTACTTC
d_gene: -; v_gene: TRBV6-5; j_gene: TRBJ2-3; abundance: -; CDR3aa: CASSYSMLDTQYF; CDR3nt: TGTGCCAGCAGTTACTCAATGCTAGATACGCAGTATTTT
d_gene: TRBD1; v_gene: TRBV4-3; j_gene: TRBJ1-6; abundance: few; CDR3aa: CASSQDGTGNSPLHF; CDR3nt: TGCGCCAGCAGCCAAGATGGGACAGGGAACTCACCCCTCCACTTT
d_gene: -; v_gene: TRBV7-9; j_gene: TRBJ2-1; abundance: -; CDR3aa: CASSSRLSFGEQFF; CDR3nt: TGTGCCAGCAGCTCAAGACTCAGTTTCGGTGAGCAGTTCTTC
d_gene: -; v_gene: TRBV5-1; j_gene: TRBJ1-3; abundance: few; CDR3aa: CASSLKANSGNTIYF; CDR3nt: TGCGCCAGCAGCTTGAAGGCGAACTCTGGAAACACCATATATTTT
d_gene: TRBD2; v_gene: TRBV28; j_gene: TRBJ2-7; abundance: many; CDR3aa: CASSYPTGLAGGSEQYF; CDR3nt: TGTGCCAGCAGTTACCCAACCGGACTAGCGGGAGGGTCCGAGCAGTACTTC
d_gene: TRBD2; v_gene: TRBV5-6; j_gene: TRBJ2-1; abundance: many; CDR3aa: CASSLTTSGSYYNEQFF; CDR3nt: TGTGCCAGCAGCCTGACGACTAGCGGGAGTTATTACAATGAGCAGTTCTTC
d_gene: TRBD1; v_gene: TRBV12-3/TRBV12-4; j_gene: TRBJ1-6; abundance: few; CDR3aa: CASSLSDRAPYSPLHF; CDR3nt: TGTGCCAGCAGTTTATCGGACAGGGCCCCCTATTCACCCCTCCACTTT
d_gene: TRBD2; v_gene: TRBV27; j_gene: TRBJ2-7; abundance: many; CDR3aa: CASSRRGEGLSYEQYF; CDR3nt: TGTGCCAGCAGTAGACGAGGGGAGGGCCTATCCTACGAGCAGTACTTC
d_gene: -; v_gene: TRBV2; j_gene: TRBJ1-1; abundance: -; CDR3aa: CASNEQGLTEAFF; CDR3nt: TGTGCCAGCAATGAACAGGGTCTAACTGAAGCTTTCTTT
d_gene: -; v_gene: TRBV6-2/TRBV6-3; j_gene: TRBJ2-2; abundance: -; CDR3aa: CASSWVGAGELFF; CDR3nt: TGTGCCAGCAGTTGGGTAGGAGCCGGGGAGCTGTTTTTT
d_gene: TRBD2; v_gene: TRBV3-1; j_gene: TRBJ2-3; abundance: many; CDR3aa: CASSQDMRLAGPPQYF; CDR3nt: TGTGCCAGCAGCCAAGATATGAGACTAGCGGGGCCCCCGCAGTATTTT
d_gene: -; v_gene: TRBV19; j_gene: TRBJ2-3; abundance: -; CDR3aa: CASSKPGTDTQYF; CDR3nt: TGTGCCAGTAGTAAACCGGGCACAGATACGCAGTATTTT
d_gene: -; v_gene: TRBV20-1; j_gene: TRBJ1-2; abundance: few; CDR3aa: CSADTYVSNYGYTF; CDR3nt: TGCAGTGCTGACACGTACGTTTCTAACTATGGCTACACCTTC
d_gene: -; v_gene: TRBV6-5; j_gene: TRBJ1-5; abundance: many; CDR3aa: CASSYSSGNQPQHF; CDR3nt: TGTGCCAGCAGTTACTCGTCAGGCAATCAGCCCCAGCATTTT
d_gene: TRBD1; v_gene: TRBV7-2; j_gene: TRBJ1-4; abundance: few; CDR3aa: CASSRRTGRNEKLFF; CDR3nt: TGTGCCAGCAGCCGCAGGACAGGGAGGAATGAAAAACTGTTTTTT
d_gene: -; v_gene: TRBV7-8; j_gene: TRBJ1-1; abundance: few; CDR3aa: CASSSFPRGQNTEAFF; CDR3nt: TGTGCCAGCAGCTCCTTTCCGAGGGGTCAGAACACTGAAGCTTTCTTT
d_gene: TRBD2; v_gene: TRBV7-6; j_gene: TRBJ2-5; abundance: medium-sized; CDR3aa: CASSLSGEEQETQYF; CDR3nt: TGTGCCAGCAGCTTAAGCGGGGAGGAACAAGAGACCCAGTACTTC
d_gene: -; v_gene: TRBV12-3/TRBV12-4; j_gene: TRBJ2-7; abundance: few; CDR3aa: CASSPTSGVSYEQYF; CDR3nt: TGTGCCAGCAGTCCCACTTCGGGGGTCTCCTACGAGCAGTACTTC
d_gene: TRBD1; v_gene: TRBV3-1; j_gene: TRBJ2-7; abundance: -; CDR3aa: CASSPRDRWYEQYF; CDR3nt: TGTGCCAGCAGCCCCCGGGACAGGTGGTACGAGCAGTACTTC
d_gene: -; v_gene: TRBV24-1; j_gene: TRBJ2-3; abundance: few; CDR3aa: CATSDGWVGGTDTQYF; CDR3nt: TGTGCCACCAGTGACGGCTGGGTCGGAGGCACAGATACGCAGTATTTT
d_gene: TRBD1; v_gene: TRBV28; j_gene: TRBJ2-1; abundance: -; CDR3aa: CASSPGGSSYNEQFF; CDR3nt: TGTGCCAGCTCCCCAGGGGGAAGCTCCTACAATGAGCAGTTCTTC
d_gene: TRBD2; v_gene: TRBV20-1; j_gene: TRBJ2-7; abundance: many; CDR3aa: CSCPRASGRNEQYF; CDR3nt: TGCAGTTGCCCCCGGGCTAGCGGGAGGAACGAGCAGTACTTC
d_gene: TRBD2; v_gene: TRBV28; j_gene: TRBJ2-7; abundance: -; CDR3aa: CASSGPGLAGSEQYF; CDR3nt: TGTGCCAGCAGTGGGCCGGGACTAGCGGGATCCGAGCAGTACTTC
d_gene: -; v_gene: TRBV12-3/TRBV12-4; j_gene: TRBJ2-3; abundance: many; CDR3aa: CASRAGWADTQYF; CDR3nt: TGTGCCAGCAGGGCCGGTTGGGCAGATACGCAGTATTTT
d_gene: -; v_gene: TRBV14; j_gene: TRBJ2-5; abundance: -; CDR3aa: CASSQDRIRETQYF; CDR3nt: TGTGCCAGCAGCCAAGATAGGATTAGAGAGACCCAGTACTTC
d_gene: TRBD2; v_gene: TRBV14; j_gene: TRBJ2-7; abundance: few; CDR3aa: CASSPAALAASYEQYF; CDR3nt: TGTGCCAGCAGCCCCGCAGCTCTAGCGGCGTCCTACGAGCAGTACTTC
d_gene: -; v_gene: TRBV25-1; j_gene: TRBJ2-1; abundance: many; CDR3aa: CASTNGLRQFF; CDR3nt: TGTGCCAGCACCAATGGGTTAAGGCAGTTCTTC
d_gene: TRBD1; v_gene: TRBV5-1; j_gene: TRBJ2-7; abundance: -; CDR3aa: CASSTGQGTYEQYF; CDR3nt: TGCGCCAGCAGCACGGGACAGGGGACCTACGAGCAGTACTTC
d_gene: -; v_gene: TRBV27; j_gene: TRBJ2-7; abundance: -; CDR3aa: CASSSFGGQTSSYEQYF; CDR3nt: TGTGCCAGCAGTTCTTTTGGGGGGCAGACCAGCTCCTACGAGCAGTACTTC
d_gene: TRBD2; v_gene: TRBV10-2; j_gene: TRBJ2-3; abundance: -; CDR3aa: CASSKLAGGPTDTQYF; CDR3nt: TGCGCCAGCAGCAAACTAGCGGGAGGGCCGACAGATACGCAGTATTTT
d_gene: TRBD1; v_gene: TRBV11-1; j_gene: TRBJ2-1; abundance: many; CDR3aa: CASLGVGDRDANEQFF; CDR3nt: TGTGCCAGCCTCGGGGTGGGTGACAGGGATGCCAATGAGCAGTTCTTC